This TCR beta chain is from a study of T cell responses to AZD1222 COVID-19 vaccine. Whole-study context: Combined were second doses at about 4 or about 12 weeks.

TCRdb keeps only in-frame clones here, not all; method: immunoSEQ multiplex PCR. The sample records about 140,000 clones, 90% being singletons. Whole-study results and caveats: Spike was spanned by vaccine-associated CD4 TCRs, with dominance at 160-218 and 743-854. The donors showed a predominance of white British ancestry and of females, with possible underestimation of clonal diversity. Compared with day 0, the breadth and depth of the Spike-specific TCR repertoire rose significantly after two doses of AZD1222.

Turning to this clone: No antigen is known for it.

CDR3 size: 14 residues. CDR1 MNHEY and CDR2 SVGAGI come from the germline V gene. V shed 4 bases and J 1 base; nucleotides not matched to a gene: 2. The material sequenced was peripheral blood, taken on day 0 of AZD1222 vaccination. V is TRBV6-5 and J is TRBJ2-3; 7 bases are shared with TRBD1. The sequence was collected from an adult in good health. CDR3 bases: TGTGCCAGCAGTTTAACAGGGGGCACAGATACGCAGTATTTT. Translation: CASSLTGGTDTQYF.